Below are 3 T cell receptor beta chains sequenced from a single sample in a study of blood T cells in healthy people across ages. Sample-barcoded 5' priming and a J-beta primer mix drove a second PCR of about 6 to 12 cycles. TCRdb recomputed calls from the 5' RACE reads with MiXCR, one row per CDR3 protein. This table has around 700,000 distinct CDR3 sequences, roughly 25% appearing once. In addition, the sample was reused for a study of T cells of mothers and their children.

The sequenced material came from blood. The receptors derive from a boy younger than 18 in good health.

This chain connects TRBV7-2 to TRBJ1-3; D is possibly TRBD1 (5 bases). The CDR3 is 15 amino acids. V lost 2 bases and J lost 2, with 10 bases in between. Per the germline V gene, CDR1 is SGHTA and CDR2 is FQGNSA. As DNA, the CDR3 is TGTGCCAGCAGCTTAATGCAGGGCCCTGGAAACACCATATATTTT. Amino acids: CASSLMQGPGNTIYF.

This chain joins TRBV7-6 and TRBJ2-5, with 9 bases fitting TRBD2. The CDR3 has 18 amino acids. J gave up 0 bases and V 6 bases, and 14 bases lay outside the gene matches. Germline V CDR1 and CDR2: SGHVS, FNYEAQ. The CDR3 region is CASSSGAAGGPYQETQYF. CDR3 coding DNA: TGTGCCAGCAGTTCCGGGGCAGCGGGAGGACCGTACCAAGAGACCCAGTACTTC.

J is TRBJ1-3 and V is TRBV12-3 or TRBV12-4; unclear D gene. The CDR3 covers 12 residues. The V gene lost 7 bases and the J gene lost 7 bases, with 11 bases spanning the gap. The CDR3 sequence: CASKTMYNTIYF. CDR3 coding DNA: TGTGCCAGCAAGACGATGTATAACACCATATATTTT.